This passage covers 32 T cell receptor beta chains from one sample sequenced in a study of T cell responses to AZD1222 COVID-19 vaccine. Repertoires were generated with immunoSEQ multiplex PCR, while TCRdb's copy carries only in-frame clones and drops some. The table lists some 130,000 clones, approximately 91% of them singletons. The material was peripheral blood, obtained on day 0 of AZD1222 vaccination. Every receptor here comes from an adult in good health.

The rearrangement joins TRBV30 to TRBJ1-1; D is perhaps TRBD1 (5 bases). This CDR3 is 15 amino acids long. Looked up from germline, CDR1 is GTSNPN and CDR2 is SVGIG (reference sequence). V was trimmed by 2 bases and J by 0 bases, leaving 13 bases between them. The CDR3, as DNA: TGTGCCTGGAGTCCGTGGGAGGGGATGAACACTGAAGCTTTCTTT. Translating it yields CAWSPWEGMNTEAFF. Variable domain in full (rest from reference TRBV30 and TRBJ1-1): SQTIHQWPATLVQPVGSPLSLECTVEGTSNPNLYWYRQAAGRGLQLLFYSVGIGQISSEVPQNLSASRPQDRQFILSSKKLLLSDSGFYLCAWSPWEGMNTEAFFGQGTRLTVV.

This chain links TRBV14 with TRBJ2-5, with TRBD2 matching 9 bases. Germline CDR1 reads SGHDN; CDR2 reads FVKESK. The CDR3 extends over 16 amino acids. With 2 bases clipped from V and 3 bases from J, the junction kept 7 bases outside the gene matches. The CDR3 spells CASSQRPGGGEETQYF. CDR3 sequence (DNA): TGTGCCAGCAGCCAAAGACCCGGCGGGGGGGAAGAGACCCAGTACTTC.

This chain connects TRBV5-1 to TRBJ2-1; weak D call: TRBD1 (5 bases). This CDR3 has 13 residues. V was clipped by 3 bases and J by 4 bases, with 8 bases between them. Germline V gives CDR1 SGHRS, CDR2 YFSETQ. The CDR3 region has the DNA TGCGCCAGCAGCTCTCAGGGTTACAATGAGCAGTTCTTC. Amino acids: CASSSQGYNEQFF.

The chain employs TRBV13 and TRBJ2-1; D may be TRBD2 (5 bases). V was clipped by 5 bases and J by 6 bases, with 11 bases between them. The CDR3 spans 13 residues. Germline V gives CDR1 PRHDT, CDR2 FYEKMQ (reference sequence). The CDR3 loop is CASSQSEGNEQFF. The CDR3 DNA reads TGTGCCAGCAGCCAATCCGAGGGCAATGAGCAGTTCTTC.

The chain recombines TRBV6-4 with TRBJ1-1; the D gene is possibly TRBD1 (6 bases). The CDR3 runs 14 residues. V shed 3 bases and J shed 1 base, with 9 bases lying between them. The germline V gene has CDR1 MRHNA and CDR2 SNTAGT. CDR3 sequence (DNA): TGTGCCAGCAGTGAGAGACAGGAGAACACTGAAGCTTTCTTT. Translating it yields CASSERQENTEAFF.

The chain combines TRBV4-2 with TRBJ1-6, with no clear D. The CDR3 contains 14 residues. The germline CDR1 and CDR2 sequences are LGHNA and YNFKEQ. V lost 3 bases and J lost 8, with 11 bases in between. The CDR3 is CASSHSGDDSPLHF. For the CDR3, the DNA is TGTGCCAGCAGCCATAGCGGAGATGATTCACCCCTCCACTTT.

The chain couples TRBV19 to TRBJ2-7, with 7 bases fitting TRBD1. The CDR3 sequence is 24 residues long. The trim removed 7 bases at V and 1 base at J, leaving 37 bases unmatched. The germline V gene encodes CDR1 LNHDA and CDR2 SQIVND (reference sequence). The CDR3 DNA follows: TGTGCCAGTAATGAACTTTCCCCCTCCCCGGGAACCACCACGCAGGGGGTCCCTTCCTACGAGCAGTACTTC. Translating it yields CASNELSPSPGTTTQGVPSYEQYF.

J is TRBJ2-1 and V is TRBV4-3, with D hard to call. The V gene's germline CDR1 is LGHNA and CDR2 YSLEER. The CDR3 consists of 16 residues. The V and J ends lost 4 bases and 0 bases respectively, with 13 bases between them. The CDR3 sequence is CASSRRRIGSYNEQFF. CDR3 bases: TGCGCCAGCAGCCGTCGAAGGATTGGCTCCTACAATGAGCAGTTCTTC.

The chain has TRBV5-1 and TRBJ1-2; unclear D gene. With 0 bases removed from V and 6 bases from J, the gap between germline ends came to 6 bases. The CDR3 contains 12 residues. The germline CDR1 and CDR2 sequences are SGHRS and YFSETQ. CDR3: CASSLDADGYTF. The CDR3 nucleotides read TGCGCCAGCAGCTTGGACGCGGATGGCTACACCTTC.

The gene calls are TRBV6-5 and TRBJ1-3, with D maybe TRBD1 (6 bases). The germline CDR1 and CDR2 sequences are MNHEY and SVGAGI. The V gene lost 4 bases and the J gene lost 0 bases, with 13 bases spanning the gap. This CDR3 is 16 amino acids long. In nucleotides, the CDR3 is TGTGCCAGCAGTTCCCGGGGGGCGAACTCTGGAAACACCATATATTTT. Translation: CASSSRGANSGNTIYF.

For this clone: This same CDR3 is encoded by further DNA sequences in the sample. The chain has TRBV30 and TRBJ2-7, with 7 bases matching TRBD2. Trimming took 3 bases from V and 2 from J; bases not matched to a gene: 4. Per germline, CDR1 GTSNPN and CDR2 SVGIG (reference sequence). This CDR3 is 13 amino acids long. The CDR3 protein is CAWRPSGTYEQYF. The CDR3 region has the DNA TGTGCCTGGAGGCCTAGCGGAACCTACGAGCAGTACTTC.

The CDR3 DNA reads TGTGCCAGCAGTTTACAACTAGCGGGGAGCACAGATACGCAGTATTTT. Translated: CASSLQLAGSTDTQYF. The V call is TRBV27, the J call TRBJ2-3; TRBD2 matches at 10 bases. V gave up 2 bases and J gave up 0 bases; unmatched junction bases: 2. This CDR3 contains 16 residues. Germline V gives CDR1 MNHEY, CDR2 SMNVEV (reference sequence).

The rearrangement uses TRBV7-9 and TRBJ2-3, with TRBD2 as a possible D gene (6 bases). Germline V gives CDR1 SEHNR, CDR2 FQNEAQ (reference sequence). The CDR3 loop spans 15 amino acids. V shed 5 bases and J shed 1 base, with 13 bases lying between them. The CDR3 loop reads CASSPRASGTDTQYF. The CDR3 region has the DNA TGTGCCAGCAGCCCCCGGGCTAGCGGCACAGATACGCAGTATTTT. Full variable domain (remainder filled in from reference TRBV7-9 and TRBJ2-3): DTGVSQNPRHKITKRGQNVTFRCDPISEHNRLYWYRQTLGQGPEFLTYFQNEAQLEKSRLLSDRFSAERPKGSFSTLEIQRTEQGDSAMYLCASSPRASGTDTQYFGPGTRLTVL.

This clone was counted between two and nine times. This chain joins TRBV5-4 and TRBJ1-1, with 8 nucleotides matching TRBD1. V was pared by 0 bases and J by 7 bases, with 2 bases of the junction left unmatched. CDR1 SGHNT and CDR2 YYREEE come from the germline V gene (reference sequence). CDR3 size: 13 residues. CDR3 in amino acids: CASSLVGQGEAFF. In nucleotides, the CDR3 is TGTGCCAGCAGCTTGGTAGGACAGGGTGAAGCTTTCTTT.

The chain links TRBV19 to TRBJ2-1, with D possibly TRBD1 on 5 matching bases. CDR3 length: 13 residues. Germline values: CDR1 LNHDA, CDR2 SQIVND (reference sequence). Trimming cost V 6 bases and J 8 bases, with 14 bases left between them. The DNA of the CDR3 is TGTGCCAGTAGCTTAATACAGGTTGATGAGCAGTTCTTC. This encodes CASSLIQVDEQFF.

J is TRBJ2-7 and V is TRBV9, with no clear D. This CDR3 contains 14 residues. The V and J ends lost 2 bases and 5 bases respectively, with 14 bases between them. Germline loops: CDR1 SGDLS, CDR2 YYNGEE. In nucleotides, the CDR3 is TGTGCCAGCAGCGTGAAGGTCGTATTTAACGAGCAGTACTTC. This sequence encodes CASSVKVVFNEQYF.

The CDR3 DNA reads TGTGCCAGCAGCAACCAACCTCCTAAACAGGACTTTTACAATGAGCAGTTCTTC. As protein: CASSNQPPKQDFYNEQFF. This rearrangement joins TRBV21-1 to TRBJ2-1. TRBV21-1 is an annotated pseudogene. There are 18 residues in the CDR3.

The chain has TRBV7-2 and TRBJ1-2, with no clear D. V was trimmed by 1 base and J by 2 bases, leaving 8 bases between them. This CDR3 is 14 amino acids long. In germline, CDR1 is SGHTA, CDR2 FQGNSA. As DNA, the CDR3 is TGTGCCAGCAGCTTAGACAGAACGAACTATGGCTACACCTTC. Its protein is CASSLDRTNYGYTF.

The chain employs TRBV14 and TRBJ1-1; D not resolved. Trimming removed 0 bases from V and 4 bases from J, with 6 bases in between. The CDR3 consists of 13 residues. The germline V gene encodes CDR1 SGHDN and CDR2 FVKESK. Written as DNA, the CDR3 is TGTGCCAGCAGCCAAGAACAAGTCACTGAAGCTTTCTTT. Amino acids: CASSQEQVTEAFF.

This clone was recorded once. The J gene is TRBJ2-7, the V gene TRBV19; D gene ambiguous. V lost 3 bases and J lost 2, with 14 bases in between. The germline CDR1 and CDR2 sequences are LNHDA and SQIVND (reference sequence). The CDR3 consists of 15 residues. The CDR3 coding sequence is TGTGCCAGTAGTATTGGGGTGGGTAACACCTACGAGCAGTACTTC. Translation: CASSIGVGNTYEQYF.

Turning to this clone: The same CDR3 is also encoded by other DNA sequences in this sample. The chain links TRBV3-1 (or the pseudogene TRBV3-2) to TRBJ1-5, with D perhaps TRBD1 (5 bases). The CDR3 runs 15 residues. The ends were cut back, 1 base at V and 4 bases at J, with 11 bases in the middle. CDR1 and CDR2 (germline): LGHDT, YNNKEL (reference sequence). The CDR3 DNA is TGTGCCAGCAGCCAAGCTACAGGCATAAATCAGCCCCAGCATTTT. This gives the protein CASSQATGINQPQHF.

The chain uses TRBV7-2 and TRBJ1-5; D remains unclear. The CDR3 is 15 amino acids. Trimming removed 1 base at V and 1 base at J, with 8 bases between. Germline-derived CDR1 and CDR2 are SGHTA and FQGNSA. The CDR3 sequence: CASSLDVASNQPQHF. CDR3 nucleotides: TGTGCCAGCAGCTTAGACGTCGCAAGCAATCAGCCCCAGCATTTT. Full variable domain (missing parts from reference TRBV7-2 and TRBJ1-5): GAGVSQSPSNKVTEKGKDVELRCDPISGHTALYWYRQSLGQGLEFLIYFQGNSAPDKSGLPSDRFSAERTGGSVSTLTIQRTQQEDSAVYLCASSLDVASNQPQHFGDGTRLSIL.

CDR3 loop: CASSLRGGALGYTF. CDR3 DNA sequence: TGTGCCAGCAGTTTAAGGGGGGGTGCTCTCGGCTACACCTTC. The V call is TRBV27, the J call TRBJ1-2; the D gene is possibly TRBD1 (6 bases). The CDR3 length is 14 residues. V was trimmed by 2 bases and J by 8 bases, leaving 15 bases between them. Germline CDR1 is MNHEY and CDR2 is SMNVEV (reference sequence).

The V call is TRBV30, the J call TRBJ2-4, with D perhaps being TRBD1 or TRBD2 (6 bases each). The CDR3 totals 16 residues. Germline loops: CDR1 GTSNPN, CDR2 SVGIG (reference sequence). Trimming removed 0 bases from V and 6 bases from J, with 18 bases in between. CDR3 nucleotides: TGTGCCTGGAGTGTACGGAGGGGGGCCGACTTAAACATTCAGTACTTC. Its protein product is CAWSVRRGADLNIQYF.

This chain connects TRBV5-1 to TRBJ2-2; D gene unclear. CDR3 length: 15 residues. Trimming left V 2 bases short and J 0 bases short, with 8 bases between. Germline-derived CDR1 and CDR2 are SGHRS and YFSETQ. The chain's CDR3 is CASSFEAANTGELFF. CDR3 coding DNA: TGCGCCAGCAGCTTTGAGGCAGCGAACACCGGGGAGCTGTTTTTT.

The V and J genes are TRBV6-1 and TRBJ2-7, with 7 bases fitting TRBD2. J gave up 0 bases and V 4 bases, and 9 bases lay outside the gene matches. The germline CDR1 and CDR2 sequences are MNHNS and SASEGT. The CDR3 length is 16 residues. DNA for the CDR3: TGTGCCAGCAGTGGGGGGAGGGAGGGTAGCTCCTACGAGCAGTACTTC. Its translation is CASSGGREGSSYEQYF.

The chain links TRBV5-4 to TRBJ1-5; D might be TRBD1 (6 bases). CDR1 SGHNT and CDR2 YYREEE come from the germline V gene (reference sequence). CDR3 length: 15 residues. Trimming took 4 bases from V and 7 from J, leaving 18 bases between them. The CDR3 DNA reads TGTGCCAGCAGCCCTGGAGTAGGGGGGGAACAGCCCCAGCATTTT. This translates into CASSPGVGGEQPQHF.

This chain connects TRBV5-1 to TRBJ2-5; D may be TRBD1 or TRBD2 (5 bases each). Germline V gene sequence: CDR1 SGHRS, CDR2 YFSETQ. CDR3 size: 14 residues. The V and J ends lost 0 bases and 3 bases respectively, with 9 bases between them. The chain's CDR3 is CASSLAMGEETQYF. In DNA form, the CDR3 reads TGCGCCAGCAGCTTGGCCATGGGGGAAGAGACCCAGTACTTC.

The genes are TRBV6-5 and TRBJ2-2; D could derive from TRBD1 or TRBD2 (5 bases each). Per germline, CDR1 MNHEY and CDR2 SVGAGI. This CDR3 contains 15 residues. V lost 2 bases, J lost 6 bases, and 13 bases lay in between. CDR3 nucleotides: TGTGCCAGCAGTTACCGGACGGGGCACCCCGGGGAGCTGTTTTTT. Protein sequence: CASSYRTGHPGELFF.

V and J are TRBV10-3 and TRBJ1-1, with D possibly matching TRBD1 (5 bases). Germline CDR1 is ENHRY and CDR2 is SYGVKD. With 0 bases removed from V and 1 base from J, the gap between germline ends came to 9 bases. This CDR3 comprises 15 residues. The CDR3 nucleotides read TGTGCCATCAGTGAGTCGGGACGGCCGAACACTGAAGCTTTCTTT. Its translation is CAISESGRPNTEAFF.

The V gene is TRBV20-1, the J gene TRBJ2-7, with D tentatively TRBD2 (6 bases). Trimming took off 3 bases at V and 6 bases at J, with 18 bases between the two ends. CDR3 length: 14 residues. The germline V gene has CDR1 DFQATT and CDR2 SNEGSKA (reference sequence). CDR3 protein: CSASWDLGPLEQYF. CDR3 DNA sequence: TGCAGTGCTAGTTGGGACTTAGGCCCCCTCGAGCAGTACTTC.

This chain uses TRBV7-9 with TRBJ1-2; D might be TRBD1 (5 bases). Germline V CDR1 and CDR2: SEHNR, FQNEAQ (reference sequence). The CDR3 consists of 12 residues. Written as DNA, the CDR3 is TGTACCCCGGGGGGGAGCGGAATGAGCTACACCTTC. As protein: CTPGGSGMSYTF.